The table lists the clone carrying this T cell receptor (beta chain) with a few counts. No antigen is known for it. Expressed TCRB transcripts were sequenced because the entire RNA isolate underwent reverse transcription. Sequencing used immunoSEQ multiplex PCR; TCRdb keeps in-frame clones, though not all of them. This table has about 330,000 clones, around 10% appearing once. The V gene lost 4 bases and the J gene lost 6 bases, with 15 bases spanning the gap. Germline CDR1 SQVTM, CDR2 ANQGSEA. This CDR3 spans 13 amino acids. This specimen belongs to a study of beta chain features in type 1 diabetes. Study observations and caveats: Unsettled here was the matter of whether HLA type influences TCRB rearrangement. Among patients, naive, central memory and Treg TCRB repertoires appeared more similar than among healthy donors. Since sequencing was performed on cDNA, cells with high TCR expression could be over-represented.

The sequence was obtained from a woman in her 30s in good health. The chain combines TRBV29-1 with TRBJ2-5; TRBD1 is a possible D gene (6 bases). Sequencing was done on a sample of naive CD4+ T cells from blood. As DNA, the CDR3 is TGCAGCGTTGGGGGGCAGCGGTTTAAGACCCAGTACTTC. Translating it yields CSVGGQRFKTQYF.